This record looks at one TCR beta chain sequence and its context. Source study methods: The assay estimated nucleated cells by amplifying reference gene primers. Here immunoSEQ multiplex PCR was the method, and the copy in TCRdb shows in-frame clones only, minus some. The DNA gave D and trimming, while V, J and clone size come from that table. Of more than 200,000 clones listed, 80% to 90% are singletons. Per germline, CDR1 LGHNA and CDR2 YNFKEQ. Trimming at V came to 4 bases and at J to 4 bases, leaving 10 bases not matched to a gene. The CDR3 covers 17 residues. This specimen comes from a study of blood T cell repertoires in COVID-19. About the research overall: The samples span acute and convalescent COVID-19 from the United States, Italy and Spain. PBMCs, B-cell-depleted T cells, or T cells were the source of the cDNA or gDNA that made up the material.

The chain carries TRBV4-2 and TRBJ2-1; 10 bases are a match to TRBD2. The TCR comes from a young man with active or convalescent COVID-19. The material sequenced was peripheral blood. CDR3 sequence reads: CASSPLLSSGGYNEQFF. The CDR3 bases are TGTGCCAGCAGCCCTCTTCTGTCTAGCGGGGGTTACAATGAGCAGTTCTTC.